What follows are 26 T cell receptor beta chains derived from one specimen sequenced in a study of cytomegalovirus exposure and HLA in healthy donors. The PCR had 60 Vbeta and 13 Jbeta primers. Profiling relied on immunoSEQ multiplex PCR, and the TCRdb table lists in-frame clones only, not all of them. Of 100,000 to 150,000 clones listed, roughly 15% are singletons. Source material: PBMCs. The receptors were gathered from a female donor in good health and CMV-seropositive.

The rearrangement uses TRBV10-2 and TRBJ1-4; D may be TRBD1 (6 bases). The CDR3 sequence is 14 residues long. Germline CDR1 is WSHSY and CDR2 is SAAADI. V was clipped by 8 bases and J by 8 bases, with 18 bases between them. CDR3 coding DNA: TGCGCCAGCGGGGACACAGGTCGGAGGGAAAAACTGTTTTTT. Its translation is CASGDTGRREKLFF.

The chain uses TRBV18 and TRBJ1-2, with 8 nucleotides matching TRBD1. Trimming took 3 bases from V and 4 from J; bases not matched to a gene: 4. Germline values: CDR1 KGHSH, CDR2 LQKENI. The CDR3 spans 14 residues. The CDR3 DNA follows: TGTGCCAGCTCACCGGACAGGGAAGGCTATGGCTACACCTTC. This encodes CASSPDREGYGYTF.

In DNA form, the CDR3 reads TGTGCCAGCAGCCGCGGACTAGCGGGATTTTACGAGCAGTACTTC. Protein sequence: CASSRGLAGFYEQYF. This chain links TRBV4-2 with TRBJ2-7; 12 bases are a match to TRBD2. CDR1 and CDR2 from the germline V gene are LGHNA and YNFKEQ. The V gene end was trimmed by 4 bases and the J gene end by 4 bases; junction bases not matched to a gene: 5. This CDR3 contains 15 residues.

The sample holds a few counts of this clone. This chain uses TRBV7-6 with TRBJ2-7, with 7 nucleotides matching TRBD2. CDR3 length: 15 residues. Per germline, CDR1 SGHVS and CDR2 FNYEAQ. With V trimmed by 5 bases and J by 5 bases, 12 bases remained unmatched. The CDR3 region is CASSAWTGGVHEQYF. The CDR3 DNA is TGTGCCAGCAGCGCCTGGACTGGGGGGGTCCACGAGCAGTACTTC. Full variable domain (missing parts from reference TRBV7-6 and TRBJ2-7): GAGVSQSPRYKVTKRGQDVALRCDPISGHVSLYWYRQALGQGPEFLTYFNYEAQQDKSGLPNDRFSAERPEGSISTLTIQRTEQRDSAMYRCASSAWTGGVHEQYFGPGTRLTVT.

There are a few counts of this clone. The chain employs TRBV9 and TRBJ2-1; 14 bases align to TRBD2. Trimming removed 4 bases from V and 3 bases from J; junction bases left unmatched: 3. The CDR3 consists of 16 residues. Germline CDR1 is SGDLS and CDR2 is YYNGEE. The CDR3 coding sequence is TGTGCCAGCAGCCCCGGGACTAGCGGGAGCTACAATGAGCAGTTCTTC. Protein product: CASSPGTSGSYNEQFF.

In its sample, this clone was seen a few times. Other DNA sequences in this sample translate to the same CDR3. The chain recombines TRBV15 with TRBJ1-1; tentatively, D is TRBD1 (6 bases). V lost 3 bases and J 1 base, leaving 9 bases between the germline ends. The CDR3 is made up of 14 amino acids. The germline gives CDR1 LNHNV, CDR2 YYDKDF (reference sequence). The CDR3 here is CATSRDRRNTEAFF. CDR3 nucleotide sequence: TGTGCCACCAGCAGGGACAGAAGGAACACTGAAGCTTTCTTT.

This clone has only a few counts. The chain couples TRBV6-5 to TRBJ2-1; 7 bases map to TRBD2. V shed 5 bases, J shed 3 bases, and the junction held 1 base outside the gene matches. The V gene's germline CDR1 is MNHEY and CDR2 SVGAGI. The CDR3 covers 13 residues. CDR3 in DNA: TGTGCCAGCAGTAGCGGGATCTACAATGAGCAGTTCTTC. As protein: CASSSGIYNEQFF.

The chain joins TRBV15 to TRBJ1-2; D possibly corresponds to TRBD1 (5 bases). V was cut by 1 base and J by 1 base, with 7 bases left in between. The CDR3 length is 14 residues. CDR1 is LNHNV and CDR2 is YYDKDF in the germline V gene (reference sequence). For the CDR3, the DNA is TGTGCCACCAGCAGAGCGGGGGGTAACTATGGCTACACCTTC. Its translation: CATSRAGGNYGYTF.

In its sample, this clone was seen a few times. V gene TRBV14 combines with J gene TRBJ1-2; TRBD1 aligns across 7 bases. Looked up from germline, CDR1 is SGHDN and CDR2 is FVKESK. The CDR3 runs 16 residues. With V trimmed by 4 bases and J by 4 bases, 12 bases remained unmatched. The CDR3, as DNA: TGTGCCAGCAGCCCCCGGGACAGACTACCGACCTATGGCTACACCTTC. This sequence encodes CASSPRDRLPTYGYTF.

The J gene is TRBJ2-2, the V gene TRBV19; the match to TRBD2 covers 7 bases. The CDR3 extends over 16 amino acids. The trim removed 7 bases at V and 3 bases at J, leaving 11 bases unmatched. Germline CDR1 reads LNHDA; CDR2 reads SQIVND (reference sequence). CDR3 region: CASILSGGGYTGELFF. The CDR3 DNA reads as TGTGCCAGTATCTTATCGGGGGGAGGGTACACCGGGGAGCTGTTTTTT.

The chain employs TRBV30 and TRBJ2-2; TRBD2 matches at 15 bases. Germline CDR1 and CDR2: GTSNPN and SVGIG (reference sequence). The CDR3 is made up of 17 amino acids. V lost 3 bases to trimming and J lost 4 bases; unmatched junction nucleotides: 6. CDR3 region: CAWSPGLAGGSTGELFF. CDR3 DNA: TGTGCCTGGAGCCCGGGACTAGCGGGGGGTAGCACCGGGGAGCTGTTTTTT.

This clone was observed a handful of times. The chain recombines TRBV6-6 with TRBJ2-5; a possible D gene is TRBD2 (7 bases). The CDR3 spans 16 residues. The V end was cut by 0 bases, the J end by 5 bases, with 16 bases between. Germline CDR1 and CDR2: MNHNY and SVGAGI (reference sequence). Written as DNA, the CDR3 is TGTGCCAGCAGTTACTCGGGGATACAGGGAGGGGAGACCCAGTACTTC. It codes for CASSYSGIQGGETQYF.

The genes are TRBV6-1 and TRBJ2-7; D possibly corresponds to TRBD1 (6 bases). The V gene's germline CDR1 is MNHNS and CDR2 SASEGT. This CDR3 region has 13 residues. The CDR3, as DNA: TGTGCGACGTCAGCGCGGACAGTCTACGAGCAGTACTTC. It yields the protein CATSARTVYEQYF.

V and J are TRBV10-3 and TRBJ1-6; 7 bases align to TRBD1. After removal of 3 bases from V and 9 bases from J, the junction contained 11 bases not matched to a gene. The CDR3 extends over 16 amino acids. In germline, CDR1 is ENHRY, CDR2 SYGVKD. The CDR3: CAISDPRTGNGSPLHF. The CDR3 DNA is TGTGCCATCAGTGATCCCCGGACAGGCAACGGTTCACCCCTCCACTTT.

The rearrangement links TRBV29-1 to TRBJ2-7; D unclear. CDR3 length equals 13 residues. Looked up from germline, CDR1 is SQVTM and CDR2 is ANQGSEA. V lost 4 bases and J 3 bases, leaving 13 bases between the germline ends. The CDR3 DNA follows: TGCAGCGTTGCGAGCGAAGGATTCTACGAGCAGTACTTC. This codes for CSVASEGFYEQYF.

CDR3 loop: CATSRDRVRQPQHF. In DNA, the CDR3 is TGTGCCACCAGCAGAGATCGAGTTCGTCAGCCCCAGCATTTT. The chain carries TRBV15 and TRBJ1-5; D unresolved. V was clipped by 0 bases and J by 6 bases, with 9 bases between them. Germline V gene sequence: CDR1 LNHNV, CDR2 YYDKDF (reference sequence). This CDR3 spans 14 amino acids. Full variable domain (outside the CDR3, taken from reference TRBV15 and TRBJ1-5): DAMVIQNPRYQVTQFGKPVTLSCSQTLNHNVMYWYQQKSSQAPKLLFHYYDKDFNNEADTPDNFQSRRPNTSFCFLDIRSPGLGDTAMYLCATSRDRVRQPQHFGDGTRLSIL.

This clone was picked up a small number of times. The chain is built from TRBV7-2 and TRBJ2-1; D is possibly TRBD2 (5 bases). Per the germline V gene, CDR1 is SGHTA and CDR2 is FQGNSA. This CDR3 has 13 amino acids. Trimming removed 3 bases at V and 6 bases at J, with 9 bases between. In nucleotides, the CDR3 is TGTGCCAGCAGCTTCGTCCGGGGCAATGAGCAGTTCTTC. Protein: CASSFVRGNEQFF.

This clone was seen a few times. The V and J genes are TRBV4-1 and TRBJ2-7, with 10 bases identical to TRBD2. V was pared by 4 bases and J by 3 bases, with 6 bases of the junction left unmatched. Germline V gene lookup returns CDR1 MGHRA and CDR2 YSYEKL. This CDR3 comprises 15 residues. The CDR3 DNA sequence: TGCGCCAGCAGCCGTAGGACTAGCGGAAACTACGAGCAGTACTTC. Translated: CASSRRTSGNYEQYF.

The genes are TRBV18 and TRBJ1-1, with TRBD1 identical over 8 bases. The CDR3 spans 15 residues. Trimming at V came to 2 bases and at J to 1 base, leaving 3 bases not matched to a gene. Germline V lookup: CDR1 KGHSH, CDR2 LQKENI. The CDR3 here is CASSPRTGQNTEAFF. DNA of the CDR3: TGTGCCAGCTCACCAAGGACAGGGCAGAACACTGAAGCTTTCTTT.

The table lists this clone with a few counts. The rearrangement uses TRBV6-6 and TRBJ2-1, with 8 bases aligning to TRBD2. This CDR3 spans 15 amino acids. Per the germline V gene, CDR1 is MNHNY and CDR2 is SVGAGI (reference sequence). Unmatched junction bases numbered 8, after V lost 6 bases and J lost 4 bases. The CDR3 region has the DNA TGTGCCAGCAGACCAACTAGCGGAGATTACAATGAGCAGTTCTTC. Amino acid sequence: CASRPTSGDYNEQFF.

The rearrangement links TRBV6-5 to TRBJ2-1; D gene unclear. The CDR3 totals 14 residues. Germline assignment: CDR1 MNHEY and CDR2 SVGAGI. Trimming pared 6 bases from V and 3 bases from J, leaving 12 bases between. This chain's CDR3 is CASSGGRVYNEQFF. The CDR3 nucleotides read TGTGCCAGCAGCGGCGGCAGAGTCTACAATGAGCAGTTCTTC.

The table lists this clone with a few counts. This chain connects TRBV7-9 to TRBJ1-2; D ambiguous. The V end lost 1 base, the J end lost 5 bases, and 5 bases lay between the germline ends. Germline lookup yields CDR1 SEHNR and CDR2 FQNEAQ (reference sequence). CDR3 size: 12 residues. The CDR3 DNA follows: TGTGCCAGCAGCTTAGGGGCTTATGGCTACACCTTC. This encodes CASSLGAYGYTF.

The chain couples TRBV16 to TRBJ1-2; no clear D gene. V was trimmed by 2 bases and J by 6 bases, leaving 16 bases between them. The germline V gene has CDR1 KGHSY and CDR2 FQNENV. This CDR3 has 15 residues. CDR3 residues: CASSQTGAGSDGYTF. Here the CDR3 DNA reads TGTGCCAGCAGCCAAACCGGTGCCGGGAGCGATGGCTACACCTTC.

This clone was seen a handful of times. The chain is built from TRBV28 and TRBJ1-1; no firm D call. In germline, CDR1 is MDHEN, CDR2 SYDVKM. This CDR3 contains 14 residues. The V and J ends lost 5 bases and 3 bases respectively, with 13 bases between them. This chain's CDR3 is CASSIAERDTEAFF. The CDR3 DNA sequence: TGTGCCAGCAGTATAGCGGAAAGGGACACTGAAGCTTTCTTT.

This clone has just a few counts. The chain couples TRBV18 to TRBJ2-1, with D possibly TRBD1 on 5 matching bases. V lost 3 bases and J 4 bases, leaving 7 bases between the germline ends. Looked up from germline, CDR1 is KGHSH and CDR2 is LQKENI. This CDR3 spans 13 amino acids. The chain's CDR3 is CASSPDRYNEQFF. The CDR3 DNA follows: TGTGCCAGCTCACCCGACAGATACAATGAGCAGTTCTTC.

The J gene is TRBJ2-2, the V gene TRBV18; TRBD1 aligns across 9 bases. Germline assignment: CDR1 KGHSH and CDR2 LQKENI. With 0 bases clipped from V and 1 base from J, the junction kept 3 bases outside the gene matches. The CDR3 covers 17 residues. The CDR3 DNA reads TGTGCCAGCTCACCACCAGGACAGGGGTTGAACACCGGGGAGCTGTTTTTT. This codes for CASSPPGQGLNTGELFF.